This T cell receptor beta chain came from a study of CD8 T cells in Susac syndrome. With random hexamers, 0.5 to 1 ug RNA was reverse transcribed. TCRdb called the immunoSEQ multiplex PCR reads again in MiXCR, with one record for every CDR3 protein. Among some 150,000 distinct CDR3 sequences listed, approximately 95% were seen once. There are 12 residues in the CDR3. The germline V and J ends were trimmed by 6 bases and 5 bases, with 13 bases remaining between them. Germline V gene data show CDR1 as SQVTM and CDR2 as ANQGSEA. TCR beta was sequenced from blood CD8+ and CD4+ T cells. Matched for age and sex, the controls were healthy donors.

The sample was CD8+ T cells from PBMCs. The rearrangement links TRBV29-1 to TRBJ1-1, with D uncertain. This sequence originates from a human donor in good health. The chain's CDR3 is CSVPRTDTEAFF. CDR3 nucleotide sequence: TGCAGCGTCCCACGAACGGATACTGAAGCTTTCTTT.